Following are 25 T cell receptor beta chains from one sample sequenced in a study of STAT5B mutations in CD4+ large granular lymphocyte leukemia. Sequenced by immunoSEQ multiplex PCR; TCRdb stores in-frame clones only, minus some. The sample yields some 45,000 clones, approximately 83% seen once. Sequences were obtained from CD4+ T cells from blood buffy coats. The receptors originated from a human donor in good health.

This clone was observed a few times. The chain uses TRBV20-1 and TRBJ1-1; no reliable D call. V lost 3 bases to trimming and J lost 13 bases, with 15 bases between them. The CDR3 is 11 amino acids. Germline V gene sequence: CDR1 DFQATT, CDR2 SNEGSKA (reference sequence). CDR3 DNA sequence: TGCAGTGCTAGCCTCACAGCGACGGGTTTCTTT. Protein: CSASLTATGFF.

This chain links TRBV7-9 with TRBJ1-1; D might be TRBD1 (6 bases). The CDR3 extends over 18 amino acids. Deletions cut 1 base from V and 4 bases from J, with 22 bases between. Germline-derived CDR1 and CDR2 are SEHNR and FQNEAQ (reference sequence). The CDR3 loop reads CASSLGGTWRGSRTEAFF. In DNA, the CDR3 is TGTGCCAGCAGCTTAGGGGGGACATGGCGGGGGTCGCGCACTGAAGCTTTCTTT. Looking up the rest from reference TRBV7-9 and TRBJ1-1 gives the full variable domain: DTGVSQNPRHKITKRGQNVTFRCDPISEHNRLYWYRQTLGQGPEFLTYFQNEAQLEKSRLLSDRFSAERPKGSFSTLEIQRTEQGDSAMYLCASSLGGTWRGSRTEAFFGQGTRLTVV.

A single count supports this clone. This chain joins TRBV7-2 and TRBJ1-3; D is unclear. This CDR3 spans 13 amino acids. Trimming stripped 4 bases from V and 2 bases from J, with 6 bases between. CDR1 and CDR2 from the germline V gene are SGHTA and FQGNSA. DNA for the CDR3: TGTGCCAGCAGCTCCACAGCTGGAAACACCATATATTTT. It specifies CASSSTAGNTIYF.

The genes are TRBV7-9 and TRBJ2-7, with TRBD2 identical over 14 bases. V was pared by 0 bases and J by 3 bases, with 4 bases of the junction left unmatched. Germline V gene sequence: CDR1 SEHNR, CDR2 FQNEAQ (reference sequence). The CDR3 contains 17 residues. CDR3 loop: CASSLAGTSGSIYEQYF. CDR3 coding DNA: TGTGCCAGCAGCTTAGCCGGGACTAGCGGGAGTATCTACGAGCAGTACTTC.

This clone was observed a single time. Other DNA sequences in the same sample also yield this CDR3. This chain connects TRBV7-9 to TRBJ1-1, with no clear D. This CDR3 is 13 amino acids long. The germline CDR1 and CDR2 sequences are SEHNR and FQNEAQ (reference sequence). The V end lost 1 base, the J end lost 0 bases, and 3 bases lay between the germline ends. The DNA of the CDR3 is TGTGCCAGCAGCTTAGAAGTGAACACTGAAGCTTTCTTT. Amino acids: CASSLEVNTEAFF.

The rearrangement links TRBV4-2 to TRBJ2-7, with unresolved D. Germline loops: CDR1 LGHNA, CDR2 YNFKEQ. Trimming removed 5 bases from V and 9 bases from J, with 26 bases in between. CDR3 length: 16 amino acids. The CDR3 loop is CASSLESGARLERQYF. CDR3 DNA sequence: TGTGCCAGCAGCTTGGAGTCAGGCGCTCGCCTAGAGCGGCAGTACTTC.

CDR3 coding DNA: TGCGCCAGCAGCTTGGTCGGACAGGGCTATGGCTACACCTTC. It yields the protein CASSLVGQGYGYTF. This chain links TRBV5-1 with TRBJ1-2, with 8 bases matching TRBD1. The CDR3 length is 14 residues. With 0 bases clipped from V and 4 bases from J, the junction kept 2 bases outside the gene matches. Germline V gene sequence: CDR1 SGHRS, CDR2 YFSETQ.

J is TRBJ2-7 and V is TRBV7-9; D is ambiguous. CDR3 length: 12 amino acids. The V end lost 6 bases, the J end lost 3 bases, and 9 bases lay between the germline ends. Germline values: CDR1 SEHNR, CDR2 FQNEAQ (reference sequence). The CDR3 bases are TGTGCCAGCAGTTCACACCACTACGAGCAGTACTTC. Its protein is CASSSHHYEQYF.

This clone was found once. The chain uses TRBV27 and TRBJ2-1; the match to TRBD1 covers 8 bases. The V gene's germline CDR1 is MNHEY and CDR2 SMNVEV (reference sequence). The CDR3 totals 14 residues. The V segment lost 6 bases and the J segment 4 bases; nucleotides outside the gene matches: 5. For the CDR3, the DNA is TGTGCCAGCAGCCCGGGACAGGTTTACAATGAGCAGTTCTTC. Its protein is CASSPGQVYNEQFF.

The chain carries TRBV19 and TRBJ1-5, with D possibly TRBD1 on 6 matching bases. CDR1 LNHDA and CDR2 SQIVND come from the germline V gene (reference sequence). Trimming cost V 3 bases and J 5 bases, with 17 bases left between them. This CDR3 region has 16 residues. Written as DNA, the CDR3 is TGTGCCAGTAGTATGGGACACCAATTTTACGATCAGCCCCAGCATTTT. Encoded protein: CASSMGHQFYDQPQHF. Looking up the rest from reference TRBV19 and TRBJ1-5 gives the full variable domain: DGGITQSPKYLFRKEGQNVTLSCEQNLNHDAMYWYRQDPGQGLRLIYYSQIVNDFQKGDIAEGYSVSREKKESFPLTVTSAQKNPTAFYLCASSMGHQFYDQPQHFGDGTRLSIL.

J is TRBJ1-3 and V is TRBV15; 7 bases are shared with TRBD1. The ends lost 8 bases at V and 3 bases at J; junction bases unmatched: 10. The germline gives CDR1 LNHNV, CDR2 YYDKDF (reference sequence). This CDR3 spans 15 amino acids. The CDR3 loop is CATAQEGAYGNTIYF. The CDR3 bases are TGTGCCACCGCCCAAGAGGGGGCTTATGGAAACACCATATATTTT.

The chain is built from TRBV2 and TRBJ1-6; TRBD1 matches at 8 bases. CDR3 length: 14 amino acids. Trimming cost V 6 bases and J 7 bases; bases outside gene matches: 5. Germline CDR1 and CDR2: SNHLY and FYNNEI. The chain's CDR3 is CASRDRDRNSPLHF. The CDR3 nucleotides read TGTGCCAGCAGGGACAGGGATCGGAATTCACCCCTCCACTTT.

V is TRBV6-1 and J is TRBJ1-1, with 8 bases aligning to TRBD1. This CDR3 is 14 amino acids long. J was trimmed by 4 bases and V by 1 base; bases with no gene match: 2. Germline-derived CDR1 and CDR2 are MNHNS and SASEGT. CDR3 bases: TGTGCCAGCAGTGAAGACAGGGGGGTCACTGAAGCTTTCTTT. Translating it yields CASSEDRGVTEAFF.

J is TRBJ2-1 and V is TRBV11-2; tentative D call: TRBD2 (7 bases). Trimming pared 3 bases from V and 7 bases from J, leaving 22 bases between. There are 17 residues in the CDR3. Germline V gene lookup returns CDR1 SGHAT and CDR2 FQNNGV. Here the CDR3 reads CASSLGLSTGTWNEQFF. Here the CDR3 DNA reads TGTGCCAGCAGCTTGGGACTATCAACCGGGACATGGAATGAGCAGTTCTTC.

This clone was counted between two and nine times. The V and J genes are TRBV6-1 and TRBJ2-4; D may be TRBD1 or TRBD2 (5 bases each). CDR1 MNHNS and CDR2 SASEGT come from the germline V gene. Trimming took off 4 bases at V and 7 bases at J, with 11 bases between the two ends. The CDR3 extends over 13 amino acids. CDR3 nucleotides: TGTGCCAGCAGTGGGGACGGGTGGAACATTCAGTACTTC. It translates to CASSGDGWNIQYF.

The rearrangement joins TRBV29-1 to TRBJ2-3; D remains unclear. The CDR3 is 14 amino acids. The V end lost 2 bases, the J end lost 5 bases, and 14 bases lay between the germline ends. Germline values: CDR1 SQVTM, CDR2 ANQGSEA. The CDR3, as DNA: TGCAGCGTTGAAAGGCGCGTTCGCGGAGATACGCAGTATTTT. Translating gives CSVERRVRGDTQYF.

This clone was picked up one time. The V call is TRBV6-4, the J call TRBJ2-2; 9 bases align to TRBD1. CDR1 and CDR2 from the germline V gene are MRHNA and SNTAGT. The CDR3 has 16 residues. Unmatched junction bases numbered 10, after V lost 6 bases and J lost 5 bases. CDR3 region: CASRQQGQGWTGELFF. CDR3 sequence (DNA): TGTGCCAGCAGGCAACAAGGACAGGGGTGGACCGGGGAGCTGTTTTTT.

This chain connects TRBV28 to TRBJ2-5; D not resolved. Trimming removed 4 bases at V and 2 bases at J, with 11 bases between. The CDR3 length is 14 residues. CDR1 is MDHEN, CDR2 SYDVKM, per germline. CDR3 amino acids: CASSSGPLQETQYF. The CDR3 DNA follows: TGTGCCAGCAGTTCGGGTCCCTTGCAAGAGACCCAGTACTTC.

The V and J genes are TRBV19 and TRBJ2-7; no clear D. The CDR3 spans 14 residues. CDR1 is LNHDA and CDR2 is SQIVND in the germline V gene (reference sequence). V gave up 4 bases and J gave up 3 bases, with 13 bases separating them. DNA for the CDR3: TGTGCCAGTAGTAAAAGGGCAGGTAACTACGAGCAGTACTTC. Translation gives CASSKRAGNYEQYF.

V gene TRBV4-2 combines with J gene TRBJ2-5; D not certain. The CDR3 runs to 14 residues. Per the germline V gene, CDR1 is LGHNA and CDR2 is YNFKEQ. V dropped 1 base and J dropped 0 bases, with 6 bases sitting between them. CDR3 DNA sequence: TGTGCCAGCAGCCAAGGAGCGCACCAAGAGACCCAGTACTTC. Residues: CASSQGAHQETQYF.

The chain recombines TRBV27 with TRBJ2-1, with 9 bases matching TRBD1. The CDR3 sequence is 13 residues long. CDR1 is MNHEY, CDR2 SMNVEV, per germline (reference sequence). V lost 6 bases and J lost 6; bases outside the gene matches: 3. In DNA form, the CDR3 reads TGTGCCAGCAGGGTGACAGGGGGCAATGAGCAGTTCTTC. Translating it yields CASRVTGGNEQFF.

The chain has TRBV5-4 and TRBJ2-5; 10 bases agree with TRBD2. Germline V CDR1 and CDR2: SGHNT, YYREEE (reference sequence). V lost 4 bases, J lost 1 base, and 10 bases stayed unmatched. The CDR3 spans 17 residues. CDR3 bases: TGTGCCAGCAGCCGGATTCATCTAGCGGGGGCCCAAGAGACCCAGTACTTC. It yields the protein CASSRIHLAGAQETQYF. The variable domain in full, completed from reference TRBV5-4 and TRBJ2-5, reads ETGVTQSPTHLIKTRGQQVTLRCSSQSGHNTVSWYQQALGQGPQFIFQYYREEENGRGNFPPRFSGLQFPNYSSELNVNALELDDSALYLCASSRIHLAGAQETQYFGPGTRLLVL.

The chain uses TRBV30 and TRBJ2-7, with D perhaps TRBD1 or TRBD2 (5 bases each). From germline, CDR1 is GTSNPN and CDR2 SVGIG (reference sequence). This CDR3 has 18 amino acids. Trimming took off 3 bases at V and 3 bases at J, with 27 bases between the two ends. The CDR3 loop is CAWRAKRSPSGTFYEQYF. The CDR3 DNA sequence: TGTGCCTGGAGGGCTAAGCGCTCCCCATCCGGGACCTTCTACGAGCAGTACTTC.

The V call is TRBV5-1, the J call TRBJ2-5; possible D gene TRBD2, 6 bases. The J call may not be correct, given that the DNA end is closer to TRBJ2-7. This CDR3 spans 13 amino acids. Germline V gene data show CDR1 as SGHRS and CDR2 as YFSETQ. The CDR3 DNA reads TGCGCCAGCCGGGCAGGTCGGGGGATCGAGCAGTACTTC. It translates to CASRAGRGIEQYF.

The chain recombines TRBV28 with TRBJ1-2; maybe TRBD1 (6 bases). Looked up from germline, CDR1 is MDHEN and CDR2 is SYDVKM. Trimming shortened V by 5 bases and J by 2 bases, and 12 bases separated the two germline ends. CDR3 length: 14 residues. In DNA form, the CDR3 reads TGTGCCAGCAGTGCTCAACAGGGCAACTATGGCTACACCTTC. Its protein product is CASSAQQGNYGYTF.